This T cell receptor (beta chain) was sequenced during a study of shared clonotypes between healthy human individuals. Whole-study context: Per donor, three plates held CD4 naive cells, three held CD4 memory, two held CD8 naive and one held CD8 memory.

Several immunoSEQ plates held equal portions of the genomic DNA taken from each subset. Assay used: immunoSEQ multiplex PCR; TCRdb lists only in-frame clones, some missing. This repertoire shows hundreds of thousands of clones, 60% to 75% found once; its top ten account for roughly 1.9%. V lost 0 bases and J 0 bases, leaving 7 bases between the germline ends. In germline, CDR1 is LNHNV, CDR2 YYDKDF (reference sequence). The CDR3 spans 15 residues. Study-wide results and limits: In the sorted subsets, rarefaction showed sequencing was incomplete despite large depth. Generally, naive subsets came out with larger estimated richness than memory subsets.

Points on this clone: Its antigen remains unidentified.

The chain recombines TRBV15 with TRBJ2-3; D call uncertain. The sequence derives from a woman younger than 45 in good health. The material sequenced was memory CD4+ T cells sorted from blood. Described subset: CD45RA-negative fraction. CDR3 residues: CATSRDVGSTDTQYF. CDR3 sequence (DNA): TGTGCCACCAGCAGAGATGTTGGCAGCACAGATACGCAGTATTTT.